These T cell receptor beta chains were read from a single sample in a study of blood T cell repertoires in COVID-19. Profiled with immunoSEQ multiplex PCR; TCRdb holds only in-frame clones, not every one. This table holds 250,000 to 300,000 clones, approximately 88% found once. Sequenced material: peripheral blood. The receptors stem from a woman in her twenties or thirties who had recovered from COVID-19. The CDR3 runs from the conserved cysteine through the conserved F or W. A D gene is named only where the DNA matches it firmly. Only part of the rows carry a size: once, few, many, or a class if the clone is expanded.

-	14	-	TRBJ1-1	TRBV13	TGTGCCAGCAGCGCCCTACCAGGGAACACTGAAGCTTTCTTT	CASSALPGNTEAFF
-	17	-	TRBJ1-6	TRBV6-1	TGTGCCAGCAGTGAAGACCCCAGGGGCTCCACCGGGTCACCCCTCCACTTT	CASSEDPRGSTGSPLHF
-	12	-	TRBJ1-2	TRBV10-3	TGTGCCATCAAACCAGGCGCCGACGGCTACACCTTC	CAIKPGADGYTF
once	12	-	TRBJ1-1	TRBV12-3/TRBV12-4	TGTGCCAGCATCGCGGATAACACTGAAGCTTTCTTT	CASIADNTEAFF
-	16	TRBD1	TRBJ2-7	TRBV25-1	TGTGCCAGCAGTGAATTGGGGGGACAGGGGAATGAAGAGCAGTACTTC	CASSELGGQGNEEQYF
-	15	-	TRBJ2-3	TRBV7-6	TGTGCCAGCAGCAAAACAGGGTCCCCCACAGATACGCAGTATTTT	CASSKTGSPTDTQYF
-	18	-	TRBJ2-6	TRBV9	TGTGCCAGCAGCGTAGGGGCTGGTGGAGGATCTGGGGCCAACGTCCTGACTTTC	CASSVGAGGGSGANVLTF
-	14	TRBD2	TRBJ2-5	TRBV5-4	TGTGCCAGCGCAGAGCGGGGGGGCCGAGCGACCCAGTACTTC	CASAERGGRATQYF
-	15	TRBD1	TRBJ2-7	TRBV5-1	TGCGCCAGCAGCACGTCCGGGACAGGGGCCTACGAGCAGTACTTC	CASSTSGTGAYEQYF
-	16	TRBD2	TRBJ2-3	TRBV9	TGTGCCAGCAGCGTTCATCTAGCGGGGGCCACAGATACGCAGTATTTT	CASSVHLAGATDTQYF
-	14	-	TRBJ1-4	TRBV2	TGTGCCAGCAGTGACGGGACCGGGGGGGAAAAACTGTTTTTT	CASSDGTGGEKLFF
few	15	TRBD1	TRBJ1-2	TRBV19	TGTGCCAGTACTACGGGCCGACAGGGTGGTAAGGGCTACACCTTC	CASTTGRQGGKGYTF
-	15	-	TRBJ2-6	TRBV30	TGTGCCTGGAGTGTAGGGAGCTCTGGGGCCAACGTCCTGACTTTC	CAWSVGSSGANVLTF
-	15	TRBD1	TRBJ1-1	TRBV3-1/TRBV3-2	TGTGCCAGCAGCCTCAACAGGGGGCTAGGCACTGAAGCTTTCTTT	CASSLNRGLGTEAFF
-	18	TRBD2	TRBJ2-1	TRBV24-1	TGTGCCACCAGTGATTCGCTCCGGGGGGGGTTTTCCTACAATGAGCAGTTCTTC	CATSDSLRGGFSYNEQFF
-	16	TRBD1	TRBJ1-5	TRBV10-3	TGTGCCATCAGTGAGTCCGGACAGGGGGGGGATCAGCCCCAGCATTTT	CAISESGQGGDQPQHF
-	14	TRBD1	TRBJ2-7	TRBV5-6	TGTGCCAGCAGCTCAAGGGACAGGGGCTACGAGCAGTACTTC	CASSSRDRGYEQYF
-	13	-	TRBJ1-1	TRBV11-2	TGTGCCAGCAGCTTACCGGGTTTGGCTGAAGCTTTCTTT	CASSLPGLAEAFF
-	14	-	TRBJ1-2	TRBV28	TGTGCCAGCAGCGTCGGACAGTCTAACTATGGCTACACCTTC	CASSVGQSNYGYTF
-	17	-	TRBJ1-1	TRBV10-1	TGCGCCAGCAGTGAGAGAGAGGGAGGGGAGAACTCGCCACGCCATTTCTTT	CASSEREGGENSPRHFF
-	10	-	TRBJ1-1	TRBV20-1	TGCAGTGCCGGTAACACTGAAGCTTTCTTT	CSAGNTEAFF
-	18	TRBD2	TRBJ2-1	TRBV5-4	TGTGCCAGCAGCTTGCCAGCATGGACTAGCGGGGGGCGGGATGAGCAGTTCTTC	CASSLPAWTSGGRDEQFF
-	14	-	TRBJ2-7	TRBV9	TGTGCCAGCAGCGAGGGGCCCGCAGGGTACGAGCAGTACTTC	CASSEGPAGYEQYF
-	16	TRBD2	TRBJ2-7	TRBV27	TGTGCCAGCAGACATTCTCTAGCGGTAAACCCCTACGAGCAGTACTTC	CASRHSLAVNPYEQYF
few	13	-	TRBJ1-5	TRBV28	TGTGCCAGCACTAGTACCGGCAATCAGCCCCAGCATTTT	CASTSTGNQPQHF
many	14	-	TRBJ1-1	TRBV27	TGTGCCAGCAGCTTAGATGTAGTGAACACTGAAGCTTTCTTT	CASSLDVVNTEAFF